These 17 T cell receptor beta chains were all obtained from the same sample, sequenced in a study of blood T cells in healthy people across ages. A second PCR of 7 to 11 cycles used a sample-barcoded 5' primer and a J-beta primer mix. TCRdb recomputed calls from the 5' RACE reads with MiXCR, one row per CDR3 protein. Of roughly 560,000 distinct CDR3 sequences in the sample, around 24% were seen once. Separately, the same data were catalogued under a study of T cells of mothers and their children.

Sequencing was carried out using blood. Receptors originate from a boy younger than 18 in good health.

The chain couples TRBV28 to TRBJ2-4; 7 bases fit TRBD1. The CDR3 runs 14 residues. Germline loops: CDR1 MDHEN, CDR2 SYDVKM. V gave up 7 bases and J gave up 8 bases; unmatched junction bases: 11. CDR3 residues: CASTGTALMDIQYF. CDR3 sequence (DNA): TGTGCCAGCACCGGGACAGCATTGATGGACATTCAGTACTTC.

The V call is TRBV7-2, the J call TRBJ2-2, with D uncertain. Between the trimmed V and J ends, which lost 5 bases and 0 bases, there was a span of 25 bases. This CDR3 contains 20 residues. The germline V gene has CDR1 SGHTA and CDR2 FQGNSA. CDR3 DNA sequence: TGTGCCAGCAGCCCTCGTTTGGGTAACACCAATTCTCCGAACACCGGGGAGCTGTTTTTT. Protein sequence: CASSPRLGNTNSPNTGELFF.

This clonotype has just a few counts. The chain's CDR3 is CSAEWLAGVTEQFF. The CDR3 nucleotides are TGCAGTGCGGAGTGGCTAGCGGGAGTTACTGAGCAGTTCTTC. The chain uses TRBV20-1 and TRBJ2-1; 10 bases are a match to TRBD2. V trimming: 6 bases; J trimming: 9 bases; junction bases outside the gene matches: 11. The germline CDR1 and CDR2 sequences are DFQATT and SNEGSKA (reference sequence). CDR3 length: 14 residues.

The sample holds many counts of this clonotype. V and J are TRBV13 and TRBJ1-4, with 8 nucleotides matching TRBD1. The ends lost 6 bases at V and 6 bases at J; junction bases unmatched: 12. The CDR3 is 16 amino acids. The germline V gene encodes CDR1 PRHDT and CDR2 FYEKMQ (reference sequence). DNA of the CDR3: TGTGCCAGCAGTATCTCCGGGACAGGCGACGATGAAAAACTGTTTTTT. Amino acid sequence: CASSISGTGDDEKLFF.

A few counts support this clonotype. The chain couples TRBV12-3 or TRBV12-4 to TRBJ1-1; tentative D call: TRBD1 (5 bases). The length of the CDR3 is 11 residues. V lost 7 bases and J 6 bases, leaving 9 bases between the germline ends. CDR3 DNA: TGTGCCAGCACCCTGGGGCCTGAAGCTTTCTTT. It translates to CASTLGPEAFF.

This clonotype has just a few counts. A much larger clone is a single base away; this may be a read error. The chain is built from TRBV5-1 and TRBJ1-4, with 9 bases aligning to TRBD1. CDR1 SGHRS and CDR2 YFSETQ come from the germline V gene. The CDR3 runs 17 residues. The CDR3 nucleotides read TGCGCCAGCAGCTCTCGCTCGGACGGGACAGGGCATGAAGAACTGTTTTTT. Translating gives CASSSRSDGTGHEELFF.

In its sample, this clonotype was seen a few times. V and J are TRBV19 and TRBJ2-1, with 8 nucleotides matching TRBD1. Germline V gene sequence: CDR1 LNHDA, CDR2 SQIVND (reference sequence). The CDR3 sequence is 13 residues long. V shed 3 bases and J 5 bases; nucleotides not matched to a gene: 0. Written as DNA, the CDR3 is TGTGCCAGTAGTATGACAGGGGACAATGAGCAGTTCTTC. Its translation: CASSMTGDNEQFF. The whole variable domain, remainder taken from reference TRBV19 and TRBJ2-1, is DGGITQSPKYLFRKEGQNVTLSCEQNLNHDAMYWYRQDPGQGLRLIYYSQIVNDFQKGDIAEGYSVSREKKESFPLTVTSAQKNPTAFYLCASSMTGDNEQFFGPGTRLTVL.

This clonotype was detected a few times. V usage is TRBV11-2 and J usage is TRBJ2-3, with 7 nucleotides matching TRBD1. The CDR3 contains 14 residues. Unmatched junction bases numbered 4, after V lost 1 base and J lost 6 bases. CDR1 SGHAT and CDR2 FQNNGV come from the germline V gene. CDR3 bases: TGTGCCAGCAGCTTAGTAGGGACAGTTGATACGCAGTATTTT. Protein: CASSLVGTVDTQYF.

The chain uses TRBV11-2 and TRBJ2-3; TRBD1 agrees at 8 bases. CDR3 length: 21 amino acids. Per germline, CDR1 SGHAT and CDR2 FQNNGV. J gave up 3 bases and V 2 bases, and 22 bases lay outside the gene matches. CDR3 sequence reads: CASSLREDREILGLKTDTQYF. DNA for the CDR3: TGTGCCAGCAGCTTAAGGGAGGACAGGGAGATCCTCGGCCTGAAAACAGATACGCAGTATTTT.

The chain couples TRBV12-3 or TRBV12-4 to TRBJ2-1; no clear D gene. Between the trimmed V and J ends, which lost 3 bases and 9 bases, there was a span of 9 bases. This CDR3 is built from 12 residues. The CDR3 DNA is TGTGCCAGCAGTTTCTCCGTTGCTGAGCAGTTCTTC. This encodes CASSFSVAEQFF.

This chain connects TRBV7-8 to TRBJ1-1; 12 nucleotides align to TRBD1. Trimming at V came to 5 bases and at J to 5 bases, leaving 12 bases not matched to a gene. The CDR3 contains 17 residues. The germline gives CDR1 SGHVS, CDR2 FQNEAQ. The CDR3 sequence is CASSPSRDRGRVTEAFF. The CDR3 nucleotides read TGTGCCAGCAGCCCCTCCCGGGACAGGGGGCGAGTGACTGAAGCTTTCTTT.

This clonotype appeared a few times. V gene TRBV6-2 or TRBV6-3 combines with J gene TRBJ1-1; D unclear. V lost 3 bases, J lost 4 bases, and 6 bases lay in between. In germline, CDR1 is MNHEY, CDR2 SVGEGT. This CDR3 region has 12 residues. The CDR3 DNA reads as TGTGCCAGCAGTTATCGGTTCACTGAAGCTTTCTTT. Its protein is CASSYRFTEAFF.

The chain is built from TRBV29-1 and TRBJ2-1; D is possibly TRBD2 (6 bases). The last part of the DNA fits TRBJ2-7 better; the J call may be wrong. The CDR3 is 13 amino acids. Germline-derived CDR1 and CDR2 are SQVTM and ANQGSEA. The CDR3 is CSVDGVRGYEQYF. The CDR3 DNA is TGCAGCGTTGACGGGGTACGGGGGTACGAGCAGTACTTC.

V is TRBV27 and J is TRBJ2-7; TRBD2 matches at 14 bases. CDR1 is MNHEY, CDR2 SMNVEV, per germline (reference sequence). There are 17 residues in the CDR3. The V segment lost 5 bases and the J segment 5 bases; nucleotides outside the gene matches: 11. The CDR3 loop reads CASSPGLAGAPTNEQYF. The CDR3 region has the DNA TGTGCCAGCAGTCCGGGACTAGCGGGAGCCCCCACTAACGAGCAGTACTTC.

This clonotype was counted a few times. Germline and junction disagree at one end, which may indicate a read error. The rearrangement links TRBV6-6 to TRBJ1-3, with TRBD1 identical over 8 bases. The CDR3 covers 14 residues. The V gene's germline CDR1 is MNHNY and CDR2 SVGAGI (reference sequence). This CDR3 is CASSQGAWGNTIYF. The CDR3, as DNA: TGCGCCAGCAGTCAGGGGGCCTGGGGAAACACCATATATTTT.

This clonotype was seen a handful of times. The V and J genes are TRBV6-1 and TRBJ2-1; the match to TRBD2 covers 15 bases. The CDR3 loop spans 18 amino acids. CDR1 and CDR2 (germline): MNHNS, SASEGT. The V and J ends lost 9 bases and 0 bases, in that order; junction bases with no gene match: 9. The CDR3 DNA sequence: TGTGCCAGTCAGGGACTAGCGGGGGGTCCCAGCTCCTACAATGAGCAGTTCTTC. This translates into CASQGLAGGPSSYNEQFF.

This rearrangement joins TRBV12-3 or TRBV12-4 to TRBJ1-2, with a possible D match to TRBD1 (5 bases). The V end lost 5 bases, the J end lost 2 bases, and 12 bases lay between the germline ends. The CDR3 is made up of 14 amino acids. The DNA for the CDR3 is TGTGCCAGCAGTCTACCCAACAGGAACTATGGCTACACCTTC. Translated, it gives CASSLPNRNYGYTF.